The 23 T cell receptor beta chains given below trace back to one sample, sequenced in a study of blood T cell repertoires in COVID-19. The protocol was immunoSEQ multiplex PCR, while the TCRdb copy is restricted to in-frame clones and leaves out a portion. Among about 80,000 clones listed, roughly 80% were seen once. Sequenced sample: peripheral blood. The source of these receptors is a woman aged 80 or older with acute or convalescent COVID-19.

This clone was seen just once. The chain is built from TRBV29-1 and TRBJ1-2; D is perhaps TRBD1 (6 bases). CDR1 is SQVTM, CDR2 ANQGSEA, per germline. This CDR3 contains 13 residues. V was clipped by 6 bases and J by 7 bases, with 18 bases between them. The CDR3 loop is CSVGNGQSAGYTF. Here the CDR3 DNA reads TGCAGCGTCGGGAACGGACAGTCCGCTGGCTACACCTTC. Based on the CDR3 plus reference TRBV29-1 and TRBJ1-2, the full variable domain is SAVISQKPSRDICQRGTSLTIQCQVDSQVTMMFWYRQQPGQSLTLIATANQGSEATYESGFVIDKFPISRPNLTFSTLTVSNMSPEDSSIYLCSVGNGQSAGYTFGSGTRLTVV.

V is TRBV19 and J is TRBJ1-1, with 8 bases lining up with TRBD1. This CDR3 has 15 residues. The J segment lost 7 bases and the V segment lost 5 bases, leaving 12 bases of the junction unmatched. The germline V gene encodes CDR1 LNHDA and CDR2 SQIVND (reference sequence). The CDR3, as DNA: TGTGCCAGTAGTCCACTCGGGACAGGCGGCTTTGAAGCTTTCTTT. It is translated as CASSPLGTGGFEAFF.

DNA of the CDR3: TGTGCCAGCAGCGTCCTAGCGGGGAGCCCGGTCAATGAGCAGTTCTTC. This translates into CASSVLAGSPVNEQFF. The V and J genes are TRBV9 and TRBJ2-1, with 9 bases fitting TRBD2. CDR3 length: 16 amino acids. Germline loops: CDR1 SGDLS, CDR2 YYNGEE. V was pared by 2 bases and J by 6 bases, with 9 bases of the junction left unmatched.

CDR3 in DNA: TGCGCCAGCAGCCAAGATCAGGGCAGAATAGAGACCCAGTACTTC. Protein sequence: CASSQDQGRIETQYF. The chain couples TRBV4-1 to TRBJ2-5; the D gene is possibly TRBD1 (5 bases). Looked up from germline, CDR1 is MGHRA and CDR2 is YSYEKL. With 0 bases removed from V and 4 bases from J, the gap between germline ends came to 12 bases. This CDR3 region has 15 residues.

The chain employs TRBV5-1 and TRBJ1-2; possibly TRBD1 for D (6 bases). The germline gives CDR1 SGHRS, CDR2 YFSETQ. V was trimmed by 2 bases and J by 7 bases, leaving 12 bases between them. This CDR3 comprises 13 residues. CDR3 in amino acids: CASSFGKGVGYTF. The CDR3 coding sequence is TGCGCCAGCAGCTTCGGGAAGGGGGTTGGCTACACCTTC.

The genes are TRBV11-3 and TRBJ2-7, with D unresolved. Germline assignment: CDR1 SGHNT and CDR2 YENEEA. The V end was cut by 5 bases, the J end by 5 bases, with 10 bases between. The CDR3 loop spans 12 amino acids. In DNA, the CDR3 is TGTGCCAGCAGCCGATCTCGGGACGAGCAGTACTTC. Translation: CASSRSRDEQYF. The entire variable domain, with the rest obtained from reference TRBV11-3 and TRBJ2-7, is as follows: EAGVVQSPRYKIIEKKQPVAFWCNPISGHNTLYWYLQNLGQGPELLIRYENEEAVDDSQLPKDRFSAERLKGVDSTLKIQPAELGDSAVYLCASSRSRDEQYFGPGTRLTVT.

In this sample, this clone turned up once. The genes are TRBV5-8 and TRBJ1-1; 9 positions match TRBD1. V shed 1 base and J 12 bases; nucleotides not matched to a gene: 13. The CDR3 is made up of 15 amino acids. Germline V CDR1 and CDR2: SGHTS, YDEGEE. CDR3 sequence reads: CASSLYLTTGGRTFF. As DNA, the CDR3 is TGTGCCAGCAGCTTGTACCTCACGACAGGGGGTAGAACTTTCTTT.

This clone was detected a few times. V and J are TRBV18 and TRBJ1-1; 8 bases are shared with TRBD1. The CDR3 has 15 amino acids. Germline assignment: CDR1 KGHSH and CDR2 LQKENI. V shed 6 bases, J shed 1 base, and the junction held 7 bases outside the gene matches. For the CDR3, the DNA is TGTGCCAGCTCCCGTCCCGGGACAGGGAACACTGAAGCTTTCTTT. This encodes CASSRPGTGNTEAFF.

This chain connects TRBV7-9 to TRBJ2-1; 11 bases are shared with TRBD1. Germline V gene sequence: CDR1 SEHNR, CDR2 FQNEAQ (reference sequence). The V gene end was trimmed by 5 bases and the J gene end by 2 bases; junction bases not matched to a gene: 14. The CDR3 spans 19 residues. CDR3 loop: CASSDERTGGVGPYNEQFF. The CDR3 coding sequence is TGTGCCAGCAGCGACGAACGGACAGGGGGCGTTGGCCCCTACAATGAGCAGTTCTTC.

CDR3 nucleotide sequence: TGTGCCAGCAGTTCAAAGCGGGGGGGCTTCGATGAGCAGTTCTTC. It specifies CASSSKRGGFDEQFF. This sequence joins TRBV28 and TRBJ2-1; 10 bases align to TRBD2. The CDR3 loop spans 15 amino acids. CDR1 MDHEN and CDR2 SYDVKM come from the germline V gene. After removal of 4 bases from V and 8 bases from J, the junction contained 8 bases not matched to a gene.

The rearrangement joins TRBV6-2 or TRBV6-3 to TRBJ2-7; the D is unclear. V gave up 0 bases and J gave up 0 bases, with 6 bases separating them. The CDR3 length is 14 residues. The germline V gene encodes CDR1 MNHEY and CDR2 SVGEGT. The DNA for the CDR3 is TGTGCCAGCAGTTACTCGGCAGGCTCCTACGAGCAGTACTTC. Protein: CASSYSAGSYEQYF.

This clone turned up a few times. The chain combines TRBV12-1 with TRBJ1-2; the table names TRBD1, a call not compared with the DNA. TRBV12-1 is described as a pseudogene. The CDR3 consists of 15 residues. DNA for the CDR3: TGTGCCAGCAGCTTTCAAACTTACCTAGGACAGGCCTACACCTTC. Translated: CASSFQTYLGQAYTF.

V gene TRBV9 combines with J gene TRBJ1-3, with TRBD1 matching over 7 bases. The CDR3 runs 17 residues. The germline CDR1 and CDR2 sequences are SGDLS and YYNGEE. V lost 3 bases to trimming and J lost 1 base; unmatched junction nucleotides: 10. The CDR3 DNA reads TGTGCCAGCAGCGCCTCCGGACAGGCCTATTCTGGAAACACCATATATTTT. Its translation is CASSASGQAYSGNTIYF.

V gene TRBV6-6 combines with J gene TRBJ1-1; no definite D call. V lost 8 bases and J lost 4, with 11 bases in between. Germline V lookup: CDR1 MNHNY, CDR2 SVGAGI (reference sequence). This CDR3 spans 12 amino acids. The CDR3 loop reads CASGPPTTEAFF. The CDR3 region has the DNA TGTGCCAGCGGTCCTCCTACCACTGAAGCTTTCTTT.

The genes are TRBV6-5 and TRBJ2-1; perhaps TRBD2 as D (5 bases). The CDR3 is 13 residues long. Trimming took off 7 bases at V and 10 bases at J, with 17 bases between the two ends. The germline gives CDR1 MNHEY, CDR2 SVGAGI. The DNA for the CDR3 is TGTGCCAGCACCCGGGGATCAAAGGTGGAGCAGTTCTTC. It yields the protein CASTRGSKVEQFF.

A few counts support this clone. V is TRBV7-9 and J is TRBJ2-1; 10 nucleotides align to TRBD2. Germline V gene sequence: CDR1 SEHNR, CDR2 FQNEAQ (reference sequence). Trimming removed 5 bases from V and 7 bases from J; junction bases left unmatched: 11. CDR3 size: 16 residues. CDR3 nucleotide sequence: TGTGCCAGCAGCGCAGGCAGCGGGGGGGCTGGGAATGAGCAGTTCTTC. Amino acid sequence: CASSAGSGGAGNEQFF. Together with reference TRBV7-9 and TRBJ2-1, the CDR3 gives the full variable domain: DTGVSQNPRHKITKRGQNVTFRCDPISEHNRLYWYRQTLGQGPEFLTYFQNEAQLEKSRLLSDRFSAERPKGSFSTLEIQRTEQGDSAMYLCASSAGSGGAGNEQFFGPGTRLTVL.

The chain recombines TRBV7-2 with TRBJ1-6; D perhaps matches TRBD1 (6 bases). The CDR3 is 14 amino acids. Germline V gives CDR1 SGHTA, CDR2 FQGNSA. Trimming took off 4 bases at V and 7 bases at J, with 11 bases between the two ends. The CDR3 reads CASSSGQINSPLHF. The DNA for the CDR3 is TGTGCCAGCAGCTCAGGACAGATAAATTCACCCCTCCACTTT.

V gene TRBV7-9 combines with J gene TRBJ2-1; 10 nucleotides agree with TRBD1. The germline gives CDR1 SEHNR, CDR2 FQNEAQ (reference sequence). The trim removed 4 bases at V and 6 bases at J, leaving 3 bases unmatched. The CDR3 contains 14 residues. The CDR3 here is CASSSTGGGNEQFF. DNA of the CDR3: TGTGCCAGCAGCTCGACAGGGGGCGGCAATGAGCAGTTCTTC. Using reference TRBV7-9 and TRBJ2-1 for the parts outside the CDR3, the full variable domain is DTGVSQNPRHKITKRGQNVTFRCDPISEHNRLYWYRQTLGQGPEFLTYFQNEAQLEKSRLLSDRFSAERPKGSFSTLEIQRTEQGDSAMYLCASSSTGGGNEQFFGPGTRLTVL.

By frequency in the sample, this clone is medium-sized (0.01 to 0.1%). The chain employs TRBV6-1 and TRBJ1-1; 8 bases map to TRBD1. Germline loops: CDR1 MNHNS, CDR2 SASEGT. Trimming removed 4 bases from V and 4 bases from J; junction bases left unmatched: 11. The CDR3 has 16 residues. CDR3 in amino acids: CASSARDRTLGTEAFF. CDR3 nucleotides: TGTGCCAGCAGTGCCCGGGACAGGACCTTGGGCACTGAAGCTTTCTTT.

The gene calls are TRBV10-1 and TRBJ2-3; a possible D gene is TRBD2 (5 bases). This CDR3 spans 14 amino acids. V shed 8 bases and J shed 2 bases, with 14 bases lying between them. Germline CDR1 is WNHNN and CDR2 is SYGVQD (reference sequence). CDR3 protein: CASSDGGNTDTQYF. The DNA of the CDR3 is TGCGCCAGCTCGGACGGAGGAAACACAGATACGCAGTATTTT.

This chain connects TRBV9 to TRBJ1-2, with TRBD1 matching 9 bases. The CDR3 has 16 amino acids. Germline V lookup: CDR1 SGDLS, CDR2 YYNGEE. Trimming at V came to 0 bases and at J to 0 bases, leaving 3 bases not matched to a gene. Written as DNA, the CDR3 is TGTGCCAGCAGCGTAGACGGGACAGGGTCTAACTATGGCTACACCTTC. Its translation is CASSVDGTGSNYGYTF. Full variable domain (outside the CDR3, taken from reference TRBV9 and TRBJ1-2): DSGVTQTPKHLITATGQRVTLRCSPRSGDLSVYWYQQSLDQGLQFLIQYYNGEERAKGNILERFSAQQFPDLHSELNLSSLELGDSALYFCASSVDGTGSNYGYTFGSGTRLTVV.

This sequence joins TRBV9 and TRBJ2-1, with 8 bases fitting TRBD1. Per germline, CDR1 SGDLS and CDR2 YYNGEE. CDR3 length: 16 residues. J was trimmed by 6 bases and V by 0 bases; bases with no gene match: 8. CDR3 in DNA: TGTGCCAGCAGCGTAGTGGGCAGGGGGCAAGTCAATGAGCAGTTCTTC. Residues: CASSVVGRGQVNEQFF.

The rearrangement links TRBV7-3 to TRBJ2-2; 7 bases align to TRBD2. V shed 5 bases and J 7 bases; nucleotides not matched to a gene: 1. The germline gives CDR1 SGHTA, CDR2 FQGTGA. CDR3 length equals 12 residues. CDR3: CASSRGGGELFF. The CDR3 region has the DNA TGTGCCAGCAGCCGCGGGGGCGGGGAGCTGTTTTTT.